This T cell receptor beta chain was sequenced during a study of blood T cell repertoires in COVID-19. Whole-study context: The United States, Italy and Spain supplied acute and convalescent COVID-19 samples. Sample material is recorded as cDNA or gDNA derived from T cells, B-cell-depleted T cells, or PBMCs.

Per the study methods: Reference gene primers were amplified, and this amplification served to estimate nucleated cell counts. Profiling relied on immunoSEQ multiplex PCR, and the TCRdb table lists in-frame clones only, not all of them. From that table come the V and J calls and clone size; the DNA was used to work out D and trimming. Among under 50,000 clones, over 85% were seen once, and the ten largest hold roughly 0.99%. The CDR3 spans 15 residues. V lost 3 bases, J lost 3 bases, and 5 bases stayed unmatched. CDR1 and CDR2 from the germline V gene are SGHAT and FQDESV (reference sequence). A Seattle source enrolled patients during active infection and followed them longitudinally.

The chain employs TRBV11-1 and TRBJ2-1; 7 nucleotides match TRBD1. The sample was peripheral blood. This TCR was recovered from a man in his 60s with COVID-19, enrolled during active disease. CDR3 in amino acids: CASSFYRGNYNEQFF. The CDR3, as DNA: TGTGCCAGCAGCTTTTACAGGGGTAACTACAATGAGCAGTTCTTC.